This TCR beta chain originates from a study of blood T cell repertoires in COVID-19. For the study at large: The United States, Italy and Spain supplied acute and convalescent COVID-19 samples.

There are 17 residues in the CDR3. The germline CDR1 and CDR2 sequences are SGHTA and FQGNSA. The V and J ends lost 5 bases and 5 bases, in that order; junction bases with no gene match: 17. This clone was observed once. Original processing notes: By means of reference gene primer amplification, nucleated cell counts were estimated. Clones were read by immunoSEQ multiplex PCR, and TCRdb kept only the in-frame ones, dropping some. The DNA was the basis for D and trimming; V, J and clone size are from that table. The repertoire includes around 430,000 clones, around 88% of them detected once, and roughly 12% sits in the top ten.

The origin of this receptor is a woman aged 45 to 65 with COVID-19, enrolled during active disease. The specimen was peripheral blood. The rearrangement joins TRBV7-2 to TRBJ2-7, with 8 nucleotides matching TRBD1. CDR3 region: CASSPDKKMDRADEQYF. CDR3 DNA: TGTGCCAGCAGCCCCGATAAAAAAATGGACAGGGCGGACGAGCAGTACTTC.